These 18 T cell receptor beta chains were sequenced from one sample in a study of spatial heterogeneity in lung cancer. TCRdb passed the 5' RACE reads through MiXCR, listing each CDR3 protein once. The table records about 48,000 distinct CDR3 sequences, around 5.2% of them present only once. The time point: sample taken at primary tumor resection. This sample comprised PBMCs, obtained at surgery. Every receptor here comes from a male donor with early-stage non-small cell lung cancer.

The table lists this clonotype with many counts. The chain has TRBV7-2 and TRBJ1-5, with 7 bases matching TRBD1. Per germline, CDR1 SGHTA and CDR2 FQGNSA. The CDR3 runs to 15 residues. V gave up 2 bases and J gave up 5 bases; unmatched junction bases: 6. In DNA, the CDR3 is TGTGCCAGCAGCTTAAGGGACAGTAAACATCAGCCCCAGCATTTT. It codes for CASSLRDSKHQPQHF.

This chain uses TRBV6-5 with TRBJ2-7; D is perhaps TRBD1 (5 bases). Germline CDR1 is MNHEY and CDR2 is SVGAGI. The CDR3 spans 12 residues. Trimming removed 6 bases from V and 6 bases from J, with 12 bases in between. CDR3 sequence: CASRRQSSEQYF. The CDR3 region has the DNA TGTGCCAGCAGGCGACAGTCTAGCGAGCAGTACTTC.

This clonotype has more than one count but fewer than ten. The chain joins TRBV24-1 to TRBJ1-2; D is unclear. The germline CDR1 and CDR2 sequences are KGHDR and SFDVKD. This CDR3 is 13 amino acids long. The V end lost 1 base, the J end lost 5 bases, and 7 bases lay between the germline ends. In DNA, the CDR3 is TGTGCCACCAGTGATTTCGGTGGTTATGGCTACACCTTC. It translates to CATSDFGGYGYTF.

This clonotype was seen more than once but under ten times. V is TRBV20-1 and J is TRBJ2-3; D is uncertain. Germline CDR1 reads DFQATT; CDR2 reads SNEGSKA (reference sequence). V shed 6 bases and J shed 6 bases, with 13 bases lying between them. CDR3 length: 12 residues. CDR3 residues: CSAPRNDDTQYF. The CDR3 DNA sequence: TGCAGTGCCCCTCGCAATGACGATACGCAGTATTTT.

This clonotype was observed at least ten times. V usage is TRBV12-3 or TRBV12-4 and J usage is TRBJ2-1, with unresolved D. Trimming pared 2 bases from V and 7 bases from J, leaving 3 bases between. The CDR3 covers 11 residues. The DNA for the CDR3 is TGTGCCAGCAGTTTACCGAATGAGCAGTTCTTC. Residues: CASSLPNEQFF.

CDR3 loop: CSTETSGRSGEQYF. CDR3 nucleotide sequence: TGCAGTACAGAGACTAGCGGGAGGTCCGGGGAGCAGTACTTC. This sequence joins TRBV20-1 and TRBJ2-7; 13 nucleotides agree with TRBD2. J gave up 7 bases and V 8 bases, and 11 bases lay outside the gene matches. This CDR3 has 14 amino acids. Per germline, CDR1 DFQATT and CDR2 SNEGSKA (reference sequence).

The chain has TRBV11-1 and TRBJ2-2; a possible D gene is TRBD1 (6 bases). This CDR3 comprises 15 residues. The germline V gene has CDR1 SGHAT and CDR2 FQDESV (reference sequence). V was pared by 1 base and J by 4 bases, with 10 bases between. The CDR3, as DNA: TGTGCCAGCAGCTTAGTGGAACAGGGCACCGGGGAGCTGTTTTTT. This codes for CASSLVEQGTGELFF.

This clonotype was picked up many times. The gene calls are TRBV25-1 and TRBJ2-7, with D possibly matching TRBD2 (5 bases). Germline V gene lookup returns CDR1 MGHDK and CDR2 SYGVNS. The V gene lost 4 bases and the J gene lost 5 bases, with 18 bases spanning the gap. This CDR3 is 15 amino acids long. The CDR3 DNA reads TGTGCCAGCAGTGGGAAGACGGGAAAGAACCACGAGCAGTACTTC. It specifies CASSGKTGKNHEQYF.

The chain links TRBV13 to TRBJ2-7, with no clear D. The CDR3 has 15 residues. Trimming left V 3 bases short and J 6 bases short, with 18 bases between. Germline V gene sequence: CDR1 PRHDT, CDR2 FYEKMQ (reference sequence). This chain's CDR3 is CASSLRPSAVFEQYF. CDR3 DNA sequence: TGTGCCAGCAGCTTGCGGCCCTCGGCGGTGTTCGAGCAGTACTTC.

This clonotype was seen at least ten times. The gene calls are TRBV12-3 or TRBV12-4 and TRBJ2-1; 7 bases match TRBD1. The trim removed 1 base at V and 4 bases at J, leaving 4 bases unmatched. There are 15 residues in the CDR3. The chain's CDR3 is CASSLDRGSYNEQFF. The CDR3 DNA follows: TGTGCCAGCAGTTTAGACAGGGGAAGTTACAATGAGCAGTTCTTC.

This clonotype was counted many times. J is TRBJ1-5 and V is TRBV27; 9 positions match TRBD1. This CDR3 is built from 17 residues. Germline CDR1 MNHEY, CDR2 SMNVEV (reference sequence). V lost 3 bases, J lost 1 base, and 7 bases stayed unmatched. The DNA of the CDR3 is TGTGCCAGCAGTTTTAGGGGACAGGGTTTAAGCAATCAGCCCCAGCATTTT. Translating it yields CASSFRGQGLSNQPQHF.

This clonotype was detected many times. The J gene is TRBJ2-2, the V gene TRBV20-1; 7 positions match TRBD1. The trim removed 1 base at V and 0 bases at J, leaving 5 bases unmatched. The CDR3 covers 16 residues. Germline assignment: CDR1 DFQATT and CDR2 SNEGSKA (reference sequence). Written as DNA, the CDR3 is TGCAGTGCTAGAGGGGGGACAGCTTCGAACACCGGGGAGCTGTTTTTT. Amino acids: CSARGGTASNTGELFF.

At least ten counts were recorded for this clonotype. V gene TRBV28 combines with J gene TRBJ1-1, with D possibly TRBD1 on 5 matching bases. CDR1 MDHEN and CDR2 SYDVKM come from the germline V gene. V gave up 5 bases and J gave up 4 bases, with 11 bases separating them. The CDR3 is made up of 13 amino acids. CDR3 coding DNA: TGTGCCAGCAGTCCGGGGCAACTCACTGAAGCTTTCTTT. Translation: CASSPGQLTEAFF.

This clonotype occurred many times. V is TRBV6-5 and J is TRBJ1-2; 9 bases are a match to TRBD1. CDR3 length equals 15 residues. V dropped 5 bases and J dropped 7; count of bases not matched to a gene: 11. Germline lookup yields CDR1 MNHEY and CDR2 SVGAGI. CDR3 DNA: TGTGCCAGCAGTCCTCTGAAGGGACAGGGATTTGGCTACACCTTC. Amino acid sequence: CASSPLKGQGFGYTF.

This clonotype was found many times. The chain recombines TRBV9 with TRBJ2-3; TRBD2 aligns across 9 bases. The J segment lost 1 base and the V segment lost 3 bases, leaving 12 bases of the junction unmatched. The CDR3 spans 18 residues. Germline assignment: CDR1 SGDLS and CDR2 YYNGEE. The CDR3 DNA reads as TGTGCCAGCAGCGGATCAATAGCGGGAGTCGAGGGCACAGATACGCAGTATTTT. Translating it yields CASSGSIAGVEGTDTQYF.

This clonotype was recorded at least ten times. The V call is TRBV5-1, the J call TRBJ2-1, with 7 bases aligning to TRBD1. J gave up 4 bases and V 2 bases, and 3 bases lay outside the gene matches. CDR3 length: 14 amino acids. Per the germline V gene, CDR1 is SGHRS and CDR2 is YFSETQ. CDR3 loop: CASSLQQGYNEQFF. The DNA of the CDR3 is TGCGCCAGCAGCTTACAACAGGGGTACAATGAGCAGTTCTTC.

In its sample, this clonotype was seen many times. The V call is TRBV4-3, the J call TRBJ1-1, with D possibly TRBD1 on 5 matching bases. CDR1 and CDR2 (germline): LGHNA, YSLEER. This CDR3 comprises 13 residues. Trimming cost V 2 bases and J 9 bases, with 13 bases left between them. The CDR3 loop is CASSQFRAPQAFF. The CDR3 DNA reads as TGCGCCAGCAGCCAATTCAGGGCCCCGCAAGCTTTCTTT.

In its sample, this clonotype was seen many times. The chain carries TRBV10-3 and TRBJ2-7; 8 bases line up with TRBD2. This CDR3 comprises 17 residues. The trim removed 0 bases at V and 0 bases at J, leaving 7 bases unmatched. Germline values: CDR1 ENHRY, CDR2 SYGVKD. DNA for the CDR3: TGTGCCATCAGTGAGTCCGTTAGCGGGACGAGCTCCTACGAGCAGTACTTC. Translating gives CAISESVSGTSSYEQYF.